Listed below are T cell receptor beta chains from one sample, sequenced in a study of control samples from healthy donors and cancer patients. Sequencing was performed with immunoSEQ multiplex PCR; in TCRdb, only in-frame clones are kept and a portion is missing. The sample consists of 100,000 to 150,000 clones, less than 90% of them appearing once. Material for sequencing was blood. These receptors were taken from a young man in good health. Both conserved end residues are part of each CDR3. Fields, in order: clone size, D gene, J gene, V gene, CDR3 protein, CDR3 DNA. The D gene is left open where the match is weak. Clone size appears in some rows only: once, few, many, or a class for an expanded clone.

NA | NA | TRBJ1-5 | TRBV2 | CASSEDVQDYQPQHF | TGTGCCAGCAGTGAAGATGTACAGGATTATCAGCCCCAGCATTTT
NA | NA | TRBJ2-7 | TRBV27 | CASSYGGNSYEQYF | TGTGCCAGCAGTTACGGCGGGAATTCCTACGAGCAGTACTTC
NA | NA | TRBJ1-1 | TRBV29-1 | CSVGGRLRVPEAFF | TGCAGCGTTGGTGGCAGACTGAGGGTCCCTGAAGCTTTCTTT
NA | NA | TRBJ1-5 | TRBV15 | CATSRASNQPQHF | TGTGCCACCAGCAGAGCTAGCAATCAGCCCCAGCATTTT
NA | NA | TRBJ1-5 | TRBV27 | CASSLRGLNQPQHF | TGTGCCAGCAGTTTGAGGGGACTCAATCAGCCCCAGCATTTT
NA | NA | TRBJ2-3 | TRBV6-4 | CASRETGLVTDTQYF | TGTGCCAGCAGGGAGACAGGACTCGTCACAGATACGCAGTATTTT
NA | TRBD1 | TRBJ1-2 | TRBV12-3/TRBV12-4 | CASRRTGVYGYTF | TGTGCCAGCAGGCGGACAGGGGTTTATGGCTACACCTTC
once | NA | TRBJ2-7 | TRBV27 | CASGGGHRTYEQYF | TGTGCCAGCGGTGGGGGGCACCGGACCTACGAGCAGTACTTC
few | NA | TRBJ2-3 | TRBV9 | CASSVRPATGPSTDTQYF | TGTGCCAGCAGCGTTAGGCCTGCGACAGGACCATCCACAGATACGCAGTATTTT
NA | NA | TRBJ1-5 | TRBV28 | CASSDLFVWVFNQPQHF | TGTGCCAGCAGCGACCTGTTTGTATGGGTCTTCAATCAGCCCCAGCATTTT
once | TRBD2 | TRBJ2-7 | TRBV18 | CASSREGPQVYEQYF | TGTGCCAGCTCACGGGAGGGTCCCCAGGTGTACGAGCAGTACTTC
NA | TRBD2 | TRBJ2-7 | TRBV7-2 | CASSPSGGRPPYEQYF | TGTGCCAGCAGCCCTTCCGGCGGGAGGCCCCCCTACGAGCAGTACTTC
once | NA | TRBJ2-5 | TRBV5-1 | CASSSGWGAEQETQYF | TGCGCCAGCAGCTCCGGGTGGGGGGCCGAGCAAGAGACCCAGTACTTC
NA | TRBD2 | TRBJ2-1 | TRBV6-2/TRBV6-3 | CASSYVSGSGSVSYNEQFF | TGTGCCAGCAGTTACGTCTCGGGTAGCGGGAGTGTGTCCTACAATGAGCAGTTCTTC
NA | NA | TRBJ1-2 | TRBV5-8 | CASSLDTNGYTF | TGTGCCAGCAGCTTGGATACGAACGGCTACACCTTC
NA | NA | TRBJ1-1 | TRBV7-2 | CASSLYGNTEAFF | TGTGCCAGCAGCTTATATGGGAACACTGAAGCTTTCTTT
NA | TRBD1 | TRBJ1-4 | TRBV28 | CASSADREKLFF | TGTGCCAGCAGTGCGGACAGGGAAAAACTGTTTTTT
NA | NA | TRBJ2-3 | TRBV10-1 | CASSGTPLGSSSTDTQYF | TGCGCCAGCAGTGGTACCCCTTTGGGCAGCTCTAGCACAGATACGCAGTATTTT
few | NA | TRBJ1-1 | TRBV28 | CASSFPGITNTEAFF | TGTGCCAGCAGTTTCCCCGGGATTACGAACACTGAAGCTTTCTTT
NA | NA | TRBJ2-1 | TRBV6-2/TRBV6-3 | CASSYARNEQFF | TGTGCCAGCAGTTATGCCCGCAATGAGCAGTTCTTC
NA | TRBD2 | TRBJ2-3 | TRBV9 | CASSAGGTSTDTQYF | TGTGCCAGCAGCGCGGGGGGAACTAGCACAGATACGCAGTATTTT
NA | TRBD2 | TRBJ2-7 | TRBV5-4 | CASSLPGLAGGPSYEQYF | TGTGCCAGCAGCTTACCGGGACTAGCGGGAGGGCCCTCCTACGAGCAGTACTTC
NA | NA | TRBJ1-4 | TRBV6-1 | CASSEVGARLFF | TGTGCCAGCAGTGAAGTGGGGGCGCGACTGTTTTTT
NA | TRBD1 | TRBJ1-1 | TRBV30 | CAWTQNNRGRREMNTEAFF | TGTGCCTGGACACAAAATAACAGGGGGCGCCGTGAAATGAACACTGAAGCTTTCTTT
NA | NA | TRBJ1-1 | TRBV15 | CATSRAVGTASEAFF | TGTGCCACCAGCAGAGCTGTGGGAACAGCGTCTGAAGCTTTCTTT
NA | NA | TRBJ2-2 | TRBV6-5 | CASSYEDTGELFF | TGTGCCAGCAGTTACGAGGACACCGGGGAGCTGTTTTTT
NA | NA | TRBJ2-1 | TRBV18 | CASSRGLDNEQFF | TGTGCCAGCTCGCGAGGACTGGACAATGAGCAGTTCTTC
NA | NA | TRBJ1-1 | TRBV9 | CASNVVGAGNTEAFF | TGTGCCAGCAACGTCGTGGGTGCGGGGAACACTGAAGCTTTCTTT
NA | TRBD2 | TRBJ2-3 | TRBV20-1 | CSASGMTSGRGDTQYF | TGCAGTGCTAGTGGGATGACTAGCGGGAGGGGTGATACGCAGTATTTT
NA | NA | TRBJ2-3 | TRBV6-2/TRBV6-3 | CASSYSDSASTQYF | TGTGCCAGCAGTTACTCGGACTCCGCAAGCACGCAGTATTTT
medium-sized | NA | TRBJ1-5 | TRBV27 | CASSLNGQPARDQPQHF | TGTGCCAGCAGTCTCAATGGACAGCCTGCACGAGATCAGCCCCAGCATTTT
NA | NA | TRBJ2-7 | TRBV7-9 | CASSLVGVGTSEQYF | TGTGCCAGCAGCTTAGTAGGGGTGGGAACCTCCGAGCAGTACTTC